This T cell receptor beta chain was sequenced in a study of blood T cell repertoires in COVID-19. Study-level background: From T cells, B-cell-depleted T cells, or PBMCs came the material, which was cDNA or gDNA.

As handled by the study authors: How many nucleated cells were present was estimated from reference gene primer amplification. Assay: immunoSEQ multiplex PCR; the TCRdb copy retains only in-frame clones and omits some. V, J and clone size are taken as reported in that table, and D and trimming were inferred from the DNA itself. The sample has 55,000 to 65,000 clones; about nine tenths are singletons. From germline, CDR1 is SGHRS and CDR2 YFSETQ. CDR3 length: 16 amino acids. Trimming left V 0 bases short and J 7 bases short, with 16 bases between. This clone is a singleton in its sample. Sequences were obtained from peripheral blood. V usage is TRBV5-1 and J usage is TRBJ2-2, with a possible D match to TRBD1 (6 bases). The sequence came from a woman in her sixties or seventies with active COVID-19. The DNA for the CDR3 is TGCGCCAGCAGCTTGGGGATGGACAGCGTGGTCGGGGAGCTGTTTTTT. Translation gives CASSLGMDSVVGELFF.